These 8 T cell receptor beta chains were all obtained from the same sample, sequenced in a study of T cells in Graves' hyperthyroidism and ophthalmopathy. There were TCR beta CDR3 regions amplified from RNA transcripts. The primer set for the first-round RT-PCR of the TCR CDR3 was HTBI. TCRdb re-derived calls from the multiplex PCR reads in MiXCR, one entry per CDR3 protein. The data hold under 300,000 distinct CDR3 sequences, with 10% to 15% observed a single time. What was sequenced was blood. The receptor source for this set is a woman aged 25 to 39 with Graves' hyperthyroidism that later progressed to Graves' ophthalmopathy.

The chain is built from TRBV24-1 and TRBJ1-5, with D unclear. Trimming removed 4 bases at V and 0 bases at J, with 6 bases between. The germline gives CDR1 KGHDR, CDR2 SFDVKD. The length of the CDR3 is 14 residues. The CDR3 region is CATSEGGSNQPQHF. DNA for the CDR3: TGTGCCACCAGTGAGGGTGGTAGCAATCAGCCCCAGCATTTT.

The chain joins TRBV20-1 to TRBJ1-1; tentatively, D is TRBD1 (5 bases). The CDR3 is made up of 12 amino acids. Germline CDR1 DFQATT, CDR2 SNEGSKA (reference sequence). V lost 2 bases and J lost 5, with 9 bases in between. The CDR3 loop is CSARLEGTEAFF. CDR3 nucleotide sequence: TGCAGTGCTAGATTGGAGGGGACTGAAGCTTTCTTT.

J is TRBJ2-1 and V is TRBV9; 8 nucleotides line up with TRBD2. Germline trimming cut 2 bases from V and 2 bases from J; bases unmatched to any gene: 9. This CDR3 spans 17 amino acids. Germline loops: CDR1 SGDLS, CDR2 YYNGEE. CDR3 sequence: CASSVTAGGGPYNEQFF. CDR3 nucleotides: TGTGCCAGCAGCGTCACGGCGGGGGGAGGGCCCTACAATGAGCAGTTCTTC.

This sequence joins TRBV19 and TRBJ1-2; no firm D call. V was clipped by 5 bases and J by 7 bases, with 14 bases between them. This CDR3 region has 13 residues. Germline loops: CDR1 LNHDA, CDR2 SQIVND (reference sequence). The CDR3 reads CASSRLTFVGYTF. The CDR3, as DNA: TGTGCCAGTAGTCGCTTGACGTTTGTTGGCTACACCTTC.

This clonotype was seen ten or more times. The chain couples TRBV20-1 to TRBJ2-1, with 9 bases fitting TRBD2. V was clipped by 5 bases and J by 7 bases; unmatched bases: 6. This CDR3 is 13 amino acids long. CDR1 and CDR2 from the germline V gene are DFQATT and SNEGSKA (reference sequence). Written as DNA, the CDR3 is TGCAGTGCTGGGACCGCGGGAGGGAATGAGCAGTTCTTC. It translates to CSAGTAGGNEQFF.

CDR3 bases: TGTGCCAGCAGTTTTAACCTCCAAGAGACCCAGTACTTC. Encoded protein: CASSFNLQETQYF. The chain carries TRBV27 and TRBJ2-5; D is unresolved. This CDR3 has 13 amino acids. CDR1 MNHEY and CDR2 SMNVEV come from the germline V gene (reference sequence). V lost 3 bases and J 1 base, leaving 6 bases between the germline ends.

The table lists this clonotype with many counts. The chain has TRBV12-3 or TRBV12-4 and TRBJ1-1, with a possible D match to TRBD1 (6 bases). This CDR3 comprises 14 residues. V was shortened by 2 bases and J by 5 bases, with 12 bases between the two germline ends. The CDR3 protein is CASSLSGRGTEAFF. Written as DNA, the CDR3 is TGTGCCAGCAGTTTATCCGGAAGGGGGACTGAAGCTTTCTTT.

This clonotype has a count of ten or more. The chain uses TRBV6-1 and TRBJ1-6; D call uncertain. V was cut by 10 bases and J by 10 bases, with 14 bases left in between. The germline V gene encodes CDR1 MNHNS and CDR2 SASEGT. This CDR3 has 12 residues. The CDR3 DNA reads TGTGCCACGCAGGATACTTGGTCACCCCTCCACTTT. It codes for CATQDTWSPLHF.